This T cell receptor beta chain was retrieved from a study of cytomegalovirus exposure and HLA in healthy donors. The V gene end was trimmed by 5 bases and the J gene end by 3 bases; junction bases not matched to a gene: 6. CDR1 and CDR2 from the germline V gene are KGHSH and LQKENI. The CDR3 runs 15 residues. Researchers ran the PCR with 60 Vbeta and 13 Jbeta primers. Clones were read by immunoSEQ multiplex PCR, and TCRdb kept only the in-frame ones, dropping some. The repertoire holds about 160,000 clones, with 60% to 85% as singletons. The sequencing input was PBMCs. The chain couples TRBV18 to TRBJ2-3, with TRBD1 matching 9 bases. The clonotype comes from a man in his forties or fifties in good health and CMV-seropositive. CDR3 residues: CASSYRGRFTDTQYF. The CDR3 nucleotides are TGTGCCAGCTCATACAGGGGGCGCTTTACAGATACGCAGTATTTT.